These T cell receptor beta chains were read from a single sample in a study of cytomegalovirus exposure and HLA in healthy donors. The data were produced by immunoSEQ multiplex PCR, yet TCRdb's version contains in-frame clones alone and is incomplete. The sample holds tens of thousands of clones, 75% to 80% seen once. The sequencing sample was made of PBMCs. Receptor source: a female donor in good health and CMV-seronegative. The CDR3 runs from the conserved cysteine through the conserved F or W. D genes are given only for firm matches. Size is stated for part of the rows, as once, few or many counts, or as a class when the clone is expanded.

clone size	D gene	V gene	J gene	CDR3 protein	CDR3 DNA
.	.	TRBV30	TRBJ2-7	CAWNGPHLSYEQYF	TGTGCCTGGAATGGGCCTCACCTCTCCTACGAGCAGTACTTC
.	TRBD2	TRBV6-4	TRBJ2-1	CASSARGGDYNEQFF	TGTGCCAGCAGTGCACGCGGGGGAGATTACAATGAGCAGTTCTTC
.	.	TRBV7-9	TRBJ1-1	CASSLEVGGAFF	TGTGCCAGCAGCTTAGAAGTGGGGGGGGCTTTCTTT
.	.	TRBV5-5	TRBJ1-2	CASSWTDAEYGYTF	TGTGCCAGCAGCTGGACTGACGCCGAATATGGCTACACCTTC
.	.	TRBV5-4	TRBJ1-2	CASARRDTTNYGYTF	TGTGCCAGCGCCCGAAGGGACACTACTAACTATGGCTACACCTTC
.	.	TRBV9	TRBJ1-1	CASSVVEGAEAFF	TGTGCCAGCAGCGTAGTTGAGGGGGCTGAAGCTTTCTTT
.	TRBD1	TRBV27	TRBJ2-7	CASSLSLGTGGPGQYF	TGTGCCAGCAGTTTATCGTTGGGGACAGGGGGCCCCGGGCAGTACTTC
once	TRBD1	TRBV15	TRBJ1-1	CATSRGGVGQQKAFF	TGTGCCACCAGCAGAGGGGGGGTGGGACAGCAGAAAGCTTTCTTT
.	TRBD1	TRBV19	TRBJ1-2	CASRPPGQGNYGYTF	TGTGCCAGTAGGCCTCCGGGACAGGGGAACTATGGCTACACCTTC
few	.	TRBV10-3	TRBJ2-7	CAISESAQGGYEQYF	TGTGCCATCAGTGAGTCTGCGCAGGGGGGCTACGAGCAGTACTTC
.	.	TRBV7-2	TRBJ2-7	CASSYGDTYEQYF	TGTGCCAGCAGCTATGGGGACACCTACGAGCAGTACTTC
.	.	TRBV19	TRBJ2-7	CASSIATGTYEQYF	TGTGCCAGTAGTATTGCCACAGGCACCTACGAGCAGTACTTC
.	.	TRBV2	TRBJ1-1	CASEKQNTEAFF	TGTGCCAGCGAGAAGCAGAACACTGAAGCTTTCTTT
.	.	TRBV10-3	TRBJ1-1	CAISLDGGNMNTEAFF	TGTGCCATCAGCTTGGACGGAGGAAACATGAACACTGAAGCTTTCTTT
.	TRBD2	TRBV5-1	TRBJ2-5	CASSSGTSGAETQYF	TGCGCCAGCAGCTCCGGGACTAGCGGGGCAGAGACCCAGTACTTC
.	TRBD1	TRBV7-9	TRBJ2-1	CASSTTGTGAYNEQFF	TGTGCCAGCAGCACCACCGGGACAGGGGCGTACAATGAGCAGTTCTTC
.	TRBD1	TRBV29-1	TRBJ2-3	CSVEWTGPYHTQYF	TGCAGCGTTGAATGGACAGGACCCTACCATACGCAGTATTTT
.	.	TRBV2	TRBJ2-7	CASRLQGGRVDEQYF	TGTGCCAGCAGACTCCAAGGTGGCAGGGTGGACGAGCAGTACTTC
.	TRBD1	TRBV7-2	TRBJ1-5	CASSSGQVWRQPQHF	TGTGCCAGCAGCTCGGGACAGGTCTGGAGGCAGCCCCAGCATTTT
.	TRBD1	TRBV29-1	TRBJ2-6	CSVEKGGAGANVLTF	TGCAGCGTTGAAAAAGGGGGCGCTGGGGCCAACGTCCTGACTTTC
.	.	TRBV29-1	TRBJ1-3	CSGASSGNTIYF	TGCAGCGGTGCTAGTTCTGGAAACACCATATATTTT
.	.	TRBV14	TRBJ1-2	CASSSRRGASNYGYTF	TGTGCCAGCAGCTCGAGGCGGGGCGCGAGTAACTATGGCTACACCTTC
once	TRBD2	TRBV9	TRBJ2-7	CASSVEAGGSYEQYF	TGTGCCAGCAGCGTAGAGGCGGGGGGGAGCTACGAGCAGTACTTC
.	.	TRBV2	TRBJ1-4	CASIREGLQKLFF	TGTGCCAGCATCCGGGAAGGACTGCAAAAACTGTTTTTT
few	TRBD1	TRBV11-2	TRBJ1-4	CASSLAPSTGGEKLFF	TGTGCCAGCAGCTTAGCGCCCTCGACAGGGGGTGAAAAACTGTTTTTT
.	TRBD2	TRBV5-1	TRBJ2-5	CASSFLAGVWETQYF	TGCGCCAGCAGCTTTCTAGCGGGGGTATGGGAGACCCAGTACTTC